This TCR beta chain was profiled in a study of T cell responses to AZD1222 COVID-19 vaccine (dated by TCRdb to about 2021). About the full investigation: A total of more than 230 trial participants underwent TCR sequencing, of whom 207 received two doses of AZD1222 and some 26 received two doses of the MenACWY control vaccine. Trial participants were enrolled by age into subgroups of 18-55, 56-69 and 70-plus years, and around 150, 28 and 57 TCR-sequenced participants, respectively, were included in these subgroups.

The paper's findings and limits, for the study overall: Because no day 14 peak-response samples were available, the repertoires could be characterized only after the peak T cell response. Spike-specific TCR breadth and depth rose significantly after two AZD1222 doses compared with day 0 and with MenACWY recipients. Reportedly, almost half of the unique spike-specific TCRs recognized epitopes lying outside the regions that are mutated in the B.1.351 and B.1.1.7 variants. Conclusions about previously exposed vaccinees are limited because only six or seven AZD1222 recipients were SARS-CoV-2 seropositive at baseline. The vaccine-associated CD4 TCRs covered the entire spike protein, and the dominant responses fell in regions 160-218 and 743-854. Most participants were white British and females outnumbered males, and the authors suggested that clonal diversity may have been underestimated. The 56-69-year group was small, and its depth increase did not reach significance, likely because of low power.

The CDR3 has 15 amino acids, counting the end cysteine and phenylalanine. The read is trimmed to its CDR3 DNA, 45 bases read in frame from base 1. Between the V and J ends, shortened by 2 bases and 6 bases respectively, the junction contains 15 bases. The germline V gene provides CDR1 MNHEY and CDR2 SVGAGI. In the paper's terms, the time point label means: baseline before first vaccination. Vaccinee samples came from UK trials COV001 and COV002, including a single-blind randomized controlled phase 2/3 trial of AZD1222 (ChAdOx1 nCoV-19) in healthy adults. For TCRbeta chain sequencing, PBMC samples were collected from trial participants at day 0 and at day 28 after the second dose. The CDR3 regions of human TCRbeta chains were analyzed by immunosequencing. Under the source paper's analysis protocol: Repertoire TCRs were matched against a reference library of SARS-CoV-2-specific TCRs generated with the MIRA antigen-specificity platform. Breadth was defined as the fraction of unique TCRs that were SARS-CoV-2-associated, and depth was defined as the fraction of total T cells that were SARS-CoV-2-associated. Using the MIRA data, each spike-specific TCR was assigned both to the spike region to which the TCR was reactive and to a CD4 or CD8 class. Log10-transformed breadth and depth values were compared by one-way ANOVA with Sidak's multiple comparisons tests. TCRdb retrieved this table from immuneACCESS and kept in-frame rearrangements only. Not all clones are present; in checked studies, unresolved V genes account for under half, and no reason is known for the remainder. The V and J calls and clone size were taken over from that table, and D and trimming were inferred from the DNA. This sample's listing comprises about 140,000 clones. Of the sample, 2.2% is held by the ten largest clones.

Note on this clone: Its antigen is unknown.

Sequencing was performed on peripheral blood. This receptor chain uses TRBV6-5 and TRBJ2-3; tentative D gene TRBD1, with 5 bases matching. This clonotype originated in an adult in good health. The CDR3 in this case is CASSYQASGSDTQYF. The DNA sequence reads TGTGCCAGCAGTTACCAGGCATCAGGGTCGGATACGCAGTATTTT.